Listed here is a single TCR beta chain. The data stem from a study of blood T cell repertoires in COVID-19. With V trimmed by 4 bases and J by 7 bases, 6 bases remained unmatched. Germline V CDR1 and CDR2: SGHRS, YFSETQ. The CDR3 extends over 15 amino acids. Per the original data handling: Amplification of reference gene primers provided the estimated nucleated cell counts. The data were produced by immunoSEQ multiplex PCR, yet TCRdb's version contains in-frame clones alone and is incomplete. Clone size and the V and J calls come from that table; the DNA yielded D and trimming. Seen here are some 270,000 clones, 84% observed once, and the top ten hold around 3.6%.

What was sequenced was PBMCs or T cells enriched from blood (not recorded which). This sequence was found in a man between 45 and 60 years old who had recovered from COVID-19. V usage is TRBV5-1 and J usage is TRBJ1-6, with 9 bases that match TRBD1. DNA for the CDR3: TGCGCCAGCAGCCCGAGGACAGGGGAAAATTCACCCCTCCACTTT. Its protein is CASSPRTGENSPLHF.